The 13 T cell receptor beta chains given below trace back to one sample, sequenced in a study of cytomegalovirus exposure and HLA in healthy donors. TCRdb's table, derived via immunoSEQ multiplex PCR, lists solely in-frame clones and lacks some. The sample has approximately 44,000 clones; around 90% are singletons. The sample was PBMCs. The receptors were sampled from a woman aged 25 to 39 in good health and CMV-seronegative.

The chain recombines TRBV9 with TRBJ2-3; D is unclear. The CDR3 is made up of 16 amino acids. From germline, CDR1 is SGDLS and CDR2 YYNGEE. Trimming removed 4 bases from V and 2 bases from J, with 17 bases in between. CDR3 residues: CASSLHGGDDTDTQYF. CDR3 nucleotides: TGTGCCAGCAGCCTTCATGGCGGCGATGACACAGATACGCAGTATTTT.

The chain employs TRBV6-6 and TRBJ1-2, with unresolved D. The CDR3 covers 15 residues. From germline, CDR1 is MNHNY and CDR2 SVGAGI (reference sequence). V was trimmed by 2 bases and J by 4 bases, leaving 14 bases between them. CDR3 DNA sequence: TGTGCCAGCAGTTACGATCTCGACTACGCCTATGGCTACACCTTC. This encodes CASSYDLDYAYGYTF.

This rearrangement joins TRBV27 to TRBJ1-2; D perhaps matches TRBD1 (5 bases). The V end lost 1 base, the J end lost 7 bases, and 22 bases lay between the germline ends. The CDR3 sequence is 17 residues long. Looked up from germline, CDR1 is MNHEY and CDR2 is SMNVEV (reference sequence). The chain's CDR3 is CASSLYGTALGIGGYTF. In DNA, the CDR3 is TGTGCCAGCAGTTTATATGGGACTGCCCTGGGGATTGGTGGCTACACCTTC.

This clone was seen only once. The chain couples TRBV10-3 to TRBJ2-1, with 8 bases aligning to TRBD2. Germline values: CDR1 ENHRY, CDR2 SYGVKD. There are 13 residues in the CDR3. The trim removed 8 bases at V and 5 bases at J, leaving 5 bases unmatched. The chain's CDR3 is CAIRREAHNEQFF. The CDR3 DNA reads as TGTGCCATCCGGCGGGAGGCCCACAATGAGCAGTTCTTC.

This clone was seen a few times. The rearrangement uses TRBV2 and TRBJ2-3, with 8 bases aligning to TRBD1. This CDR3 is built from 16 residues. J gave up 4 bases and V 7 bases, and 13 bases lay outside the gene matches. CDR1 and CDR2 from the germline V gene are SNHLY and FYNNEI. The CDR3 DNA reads TGTGCCAGCATTTCGGACAGGGTTTCAGGGCCAGATACGCAGTATTTT. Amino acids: CASISDRVSGPDTQYF.

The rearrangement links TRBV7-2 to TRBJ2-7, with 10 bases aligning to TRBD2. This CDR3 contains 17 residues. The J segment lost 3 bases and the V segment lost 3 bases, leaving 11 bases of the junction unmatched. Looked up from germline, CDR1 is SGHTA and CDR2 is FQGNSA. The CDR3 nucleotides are TGTGCCAGCAGCTTTTATTTCGAGCGGGAGGGACTCTACGAGCAGTACTTC. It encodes CASSFYFEREGLYEQYF.

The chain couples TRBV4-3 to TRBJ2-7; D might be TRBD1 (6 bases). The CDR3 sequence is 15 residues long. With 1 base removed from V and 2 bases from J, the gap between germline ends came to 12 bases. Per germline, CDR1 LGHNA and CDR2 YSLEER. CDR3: CASSQAQGTTYEQYF. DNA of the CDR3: TGCGCCAGCAGCCAAGCTCAGGGGACCACCTACGAGCAGTACTTC.

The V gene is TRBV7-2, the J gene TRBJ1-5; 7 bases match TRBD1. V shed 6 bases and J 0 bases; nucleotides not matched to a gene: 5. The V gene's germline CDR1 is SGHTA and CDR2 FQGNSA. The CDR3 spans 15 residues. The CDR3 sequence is CASSPDRNSNQPQHF. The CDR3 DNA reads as TGTGCCAGCAGTCCGGACAGGAATAGCAATCAGCCCCAGCATTTT.

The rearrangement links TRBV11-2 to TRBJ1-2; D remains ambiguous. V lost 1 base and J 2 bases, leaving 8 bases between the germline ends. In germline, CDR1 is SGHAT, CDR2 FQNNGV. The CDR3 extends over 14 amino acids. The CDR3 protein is CASSLVPNNYGYTF. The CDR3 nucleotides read TGTGCCAGCAGCTTAGTTCCTAACAACTATGGCTACACCTTC.

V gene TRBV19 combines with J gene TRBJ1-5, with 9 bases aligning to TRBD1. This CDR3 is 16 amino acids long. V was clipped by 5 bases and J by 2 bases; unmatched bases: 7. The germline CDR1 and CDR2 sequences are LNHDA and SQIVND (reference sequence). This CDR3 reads CASSWDRDRGNQPQHF. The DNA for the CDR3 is TGTGCCAGTAGTTGGGACAGGGATCGTGGCAATCAGCCCCAGCATTTT.

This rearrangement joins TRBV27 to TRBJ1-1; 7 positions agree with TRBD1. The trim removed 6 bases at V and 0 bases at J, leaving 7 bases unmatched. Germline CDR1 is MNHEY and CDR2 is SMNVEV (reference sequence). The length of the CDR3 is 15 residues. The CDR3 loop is CASSPGGNMNTEAFF. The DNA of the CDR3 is TGTGCCAGCAGCCCAGGGGGAAATATGAACACTGAAGCTTTCTTT.

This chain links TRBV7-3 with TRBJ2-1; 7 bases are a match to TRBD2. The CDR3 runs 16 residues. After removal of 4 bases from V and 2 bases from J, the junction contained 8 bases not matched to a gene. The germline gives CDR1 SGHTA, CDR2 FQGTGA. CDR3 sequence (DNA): TGTGCCAGCAGCTCCTCTCCGGGACTACCCTACAATGAGCAGTTCTTC. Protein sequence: CASSSSPGLPYNEQFF.

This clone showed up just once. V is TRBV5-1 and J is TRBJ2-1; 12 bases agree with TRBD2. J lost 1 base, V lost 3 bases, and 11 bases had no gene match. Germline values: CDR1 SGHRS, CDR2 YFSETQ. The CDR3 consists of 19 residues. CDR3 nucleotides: TGCGCCAGCAGCTCACTGACTAGCGGGAGAGGTGTATCCTACAATGAGCAGTTCTTC. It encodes CASSSLTSGRGVSYNEQFF.